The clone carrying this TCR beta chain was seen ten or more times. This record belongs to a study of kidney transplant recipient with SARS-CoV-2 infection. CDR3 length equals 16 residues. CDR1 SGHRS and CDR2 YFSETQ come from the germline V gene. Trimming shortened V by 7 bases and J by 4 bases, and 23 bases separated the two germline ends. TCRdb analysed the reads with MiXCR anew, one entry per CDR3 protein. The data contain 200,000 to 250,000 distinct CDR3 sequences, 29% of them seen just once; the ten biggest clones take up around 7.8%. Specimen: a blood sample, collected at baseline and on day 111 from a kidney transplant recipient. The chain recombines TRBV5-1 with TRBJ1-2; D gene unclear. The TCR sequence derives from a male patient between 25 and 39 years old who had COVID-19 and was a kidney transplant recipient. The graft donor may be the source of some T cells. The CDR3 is CASERLSVRKTYGYTF. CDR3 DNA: TGCGCCAGCGAACGCCTATCGGTTCGAAAGACCTATGGCTACACCTTC.